Described below is a single TCR beta chain sequence and its context. As originally analysed: The authors estimated nucleated cell counts from reference gene primer amplification. Clones were read by immunoSEQ multiplex PCR, and TCRdb kept only the in-frame ones, dropping some. The V and J calls and clone size are taken from that table; D and trimming were inferred from the DNA. The sample has roughly 210,000 clones, over 75% seen once. The data belong to a study of blood T cell repertoires in COVID-19. Study details: Symptom resolution, clearance, or two negative PCRs marked the recovered donors of Cohort 3. Sources were T cells, B-cell-depleted T cells, or PBMCs; the material itself was cDNA or gDNA.

The CDR3 totals 21 residues. V lost 0 bases, J lost 0 bases, and 8 bases stayed unmatched. CDR1 is SGHRS, CDR2 YFSETQ, per germline. The sequence derives from a man in his thirties or forties in a cohort exposed to, infected with or recovered from COVID-19 (not recorded which). The sequencing sample was made of PBMCs or T cells enriched from blood (not recorded which). The chain is built from TRBV5-1 and TRBJ2-6; 14 nucleotides align to TRBD2. CDR3 bases: TGCGCCAGCAGCTTGGCCCCGGGACTAGCGGGAGTAATCTCTGGGGCCAACGTCCTGACTTTC. Protein product: CASSLAPGLAGVISGANVLTF.